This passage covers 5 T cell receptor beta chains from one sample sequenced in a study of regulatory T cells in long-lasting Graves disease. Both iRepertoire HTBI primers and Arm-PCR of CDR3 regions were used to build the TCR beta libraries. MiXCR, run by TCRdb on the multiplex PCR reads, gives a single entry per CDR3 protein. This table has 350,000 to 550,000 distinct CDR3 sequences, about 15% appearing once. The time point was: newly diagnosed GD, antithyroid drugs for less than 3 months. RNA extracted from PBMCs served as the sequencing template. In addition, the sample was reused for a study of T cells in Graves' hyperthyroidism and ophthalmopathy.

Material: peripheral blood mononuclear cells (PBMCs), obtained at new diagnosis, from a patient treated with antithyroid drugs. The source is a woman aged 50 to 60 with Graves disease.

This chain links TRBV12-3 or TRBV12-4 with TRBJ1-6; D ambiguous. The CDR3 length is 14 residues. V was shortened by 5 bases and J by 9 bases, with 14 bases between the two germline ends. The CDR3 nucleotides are TGTGCCAGCAGTGTAATAGGACCTGGTTCACCCCTCCACTTT. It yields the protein CASSVIGPGSPLHF.

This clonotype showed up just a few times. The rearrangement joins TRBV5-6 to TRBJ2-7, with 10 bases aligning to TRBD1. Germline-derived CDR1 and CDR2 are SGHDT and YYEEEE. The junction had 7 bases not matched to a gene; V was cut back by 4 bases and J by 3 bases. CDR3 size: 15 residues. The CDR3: CASSASGTGVYEQYF. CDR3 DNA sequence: TGTGCCAGCAGCGCCAGCGGGACAGGGGTCTACGAGCAGTACTTC.

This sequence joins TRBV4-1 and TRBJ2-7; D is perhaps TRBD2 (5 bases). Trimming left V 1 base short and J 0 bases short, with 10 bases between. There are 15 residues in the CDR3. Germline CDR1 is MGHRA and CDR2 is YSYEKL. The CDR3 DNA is TGCGCCAGCAGCCAAGCGGGCGGGCGCTCCTACGAGCAGTACTTC. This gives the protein CASSQAGGRSYEQYF.

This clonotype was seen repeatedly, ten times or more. The CDR3 region has the DNA TGTGCCAGCAGCCAAGAGATGGGCAGGGTAGGAGGAGGGACTGAAGCTTTCTTT. Its protein product is CASSQEMGRVGGGTEAFF. This chain uses TRBV3-1 with TRBJ1-1; possibly TRBD1 for D (5 bases). CDR1 and CDR2 (germline): LGHDT, YNNKEL (reference sequence). This CDR3 comprises 18 residues. Trimming pared 0 bases from V and 5 bases from J, leaving 22 bases between.

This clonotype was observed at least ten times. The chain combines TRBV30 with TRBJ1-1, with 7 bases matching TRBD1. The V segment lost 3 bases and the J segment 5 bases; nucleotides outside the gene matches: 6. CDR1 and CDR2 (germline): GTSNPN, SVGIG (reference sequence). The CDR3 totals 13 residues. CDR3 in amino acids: CAWRRQGGTEAFF. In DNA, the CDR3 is TGTGCCTGGAGACGACAGGGCGGAACTGAAGCTTTCTTT.